Listed below are T cell receptor beta chains from one sample, sequenced in a study of CD8 T cells in ankylosing spondylitis. Using its own MiXCR run on the 5' RACE reads, TCRdb lists one record per CDR3 protein. This table holds about 500,000 distinct CDR3 sequences, roughly 12% found once. The sample comprised blood, either unsorted or a sorted T cell fraction (not recorded which). The receptors stem from a male donor with ankylosing spondylitis. The CDR3 runs from the conserved cysteine through the conserved F or W. The D gene is left open where the match is weak. Size is omitted from some rows. Given values are once, few, many or a class for expanded clones.

DNA: TGTGCCAGCAGCCCCCTAAGTGGGAACACTGAAGCTTTCTTT
CDR3: CASSPLSGNTEAFF
D: -
size: many
J: TRBJ1-1
V: TRBV6-1

DNA: TGCAGTGCTAGAGACAGCGGGAGGGCCTACAATGAGCAGTTCTTC
CDR3: CSARDSGRAYNEQFF
D: TRBD2
size: few
J: TRBJ2-1
V: TRBV20-1

DNA: TGCAGTGCCCTATCCCAACGTATCGTAGGGGCCTACGAGCAGTACTTC
CDR3: CSALSQRIVGAYEQYF
D: -
size: few
J: TRBJ2-7
V: TRBV20-1

DNA: TGTGCCAGCAGTCCCATGGGGAGAAGGCACCAGTTCTTC
CDR3: CASSPMGRRHQFF
D: -
size: -
J: TRBJ2-1
V: TRBV7-2

DNA: TGTGCCAGCAGCTTACAGACTAATGAAAAACTGTTTTTT
CDR3: CASSLQTNEKLFF
D: -
size: many
J: TRBJ1-4
V: TRBV7-9

DNA: TGCAGCGTTGAACGGGGGGACTATGGCTACACCTTC
CDR3: CSVERGDYGYTF
D: -
size: -
J: TRBJ1-2
V: TRBV29-1

DNA: TGCGCCAGCAGCGGGGGACAGCTCTATGGCTACACCTTC
CDR3: CASSGGQLYGYTF
D: TRBD1
size: many
J: TRBJ1-2
V: TRBV5-1

DNA: TGCGCCAGCAGCACGGGTCCCACAGATACGCAGTATTTT
CDR3: CASSTGPTDTQYF
D: -
size: many
J: TRBJ2-3
V: TRBV5-1

DNA: TGCAGTGCTAGAAAGACTAGCGGGAGCTTAGAGACCCAGTACTTC
CDR3: CSARKTSGSLETQYF
D: TRBD2
size: -
J: TRBJ2-5
V: TRBV20-1

DNA: TGTGCCAGCAGTTTAGAAGTGGGAGGGGAGACCCAGTACTTC
CDR3: CASSLEVGGETQYF
D: TRBD2
size: -
J: TRBJ2-5
V: TRBV12-3/TRBV12-4